This T cell receptor beta chain stems from a study of blood T cell repertoires in COVID-19. TCRdb's table, derived via immunoSEQ multiplex PCR, lists solely in-frame clones and lacks some. The repertoire has some 150,000 clones, roughly 89% of them found once; the top ten carry around 4%. CDR3 length: 15 amino acids. With 0 bases removed from V and 9 bases from J, the gap between germline ends came to 15 bases. Germline V lookup: CDR1 LGHNA, CDR2 YSLEER. V usage is TRBV4-3 and J usage is TRBJ2-1; D might be TRBD1 (6 bases). Specimen: peripheral blood. This TCR derives from a woman aged 60-75 years who had recovered from COVID-19. In DNA, the CDR3 is TGCGCCAGCAGCCAAGAAGGGACACCCCCAAGTGAGCAGTTCTTC. Translation: CASSQEGTPPSEQFF.